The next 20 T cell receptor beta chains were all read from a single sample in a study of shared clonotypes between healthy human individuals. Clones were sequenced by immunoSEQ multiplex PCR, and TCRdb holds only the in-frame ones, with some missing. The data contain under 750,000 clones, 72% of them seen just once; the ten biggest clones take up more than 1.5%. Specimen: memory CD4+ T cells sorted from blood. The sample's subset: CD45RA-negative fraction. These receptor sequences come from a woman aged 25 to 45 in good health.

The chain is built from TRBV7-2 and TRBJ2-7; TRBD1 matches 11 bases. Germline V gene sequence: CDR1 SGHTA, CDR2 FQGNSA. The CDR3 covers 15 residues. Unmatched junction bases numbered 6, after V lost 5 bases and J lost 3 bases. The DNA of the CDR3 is TGTGCCAGCAGCCGGGGACAGGGGGATGGCTACGAGCAGTACTTC. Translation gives CASSRGQGDGYEQYF.

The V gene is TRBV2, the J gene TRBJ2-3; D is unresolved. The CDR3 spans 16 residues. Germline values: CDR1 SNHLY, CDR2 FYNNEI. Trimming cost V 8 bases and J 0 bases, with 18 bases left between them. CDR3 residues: CASVPGSSSSTDTQYF. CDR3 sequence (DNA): TGTGCCAGCGTTCCCGGGTCTAGTTCTAGCACAGATACGCAGTATTTT.

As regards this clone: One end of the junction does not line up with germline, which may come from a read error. The CDR3 DNA is TGCGCCAGTGCATGGACTGCGGGCTCCCACGAGCAGTACTTC. Encoded protein: CASAWTAGSHEQYF. This chain links TRBV5-1 with TRBJ2-7; perhaps TRBD2 as D (5 bases). The CDR3 consists of 14 residues. The germline V gene encodes CDR1 SGHRS and CDR2 YFSETQ.

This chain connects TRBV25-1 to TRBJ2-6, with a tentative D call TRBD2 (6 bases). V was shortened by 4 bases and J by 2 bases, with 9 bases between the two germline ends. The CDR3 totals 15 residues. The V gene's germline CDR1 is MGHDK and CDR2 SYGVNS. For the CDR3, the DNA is TGTGCCAGCAGTGGGGGAGGACCTGGGGCCAACGTCCTGACTTTC. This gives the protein CASSGGGPGANVLTF.

The CDR3 sequence: CASSSGTSLYEQYF. CDR3 nucleotide sequence: TGTGCCAGCAGTTCGGGGACTAGCCTCTACGAGCAGTACTTC. The genes are TRBV28 and TRBJ2-7, with TRBD2 matching over 9 bases. This CDR3 is 14 amino acids long. V was pared by 4 bases and J by 3 bases, with 4 bases of the junction left unmatched. CDR1 is MDHEN, CDR2 SYDVKM, per germline.

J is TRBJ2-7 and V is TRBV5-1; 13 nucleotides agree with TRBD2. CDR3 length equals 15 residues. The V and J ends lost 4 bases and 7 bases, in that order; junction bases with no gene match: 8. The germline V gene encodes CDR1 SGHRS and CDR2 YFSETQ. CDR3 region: CASSPITSGRVEQYF. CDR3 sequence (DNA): TGCGCCAGCAGCCCAATCACTAGCGGGAGGGTTGAGCAGTACTTC.

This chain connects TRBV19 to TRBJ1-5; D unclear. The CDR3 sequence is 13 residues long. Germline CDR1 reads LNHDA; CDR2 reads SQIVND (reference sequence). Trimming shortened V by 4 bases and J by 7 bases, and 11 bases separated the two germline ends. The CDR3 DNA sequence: TGTGCCAGTAGTAACCAGCCGGACCAGCCCCAGCATTTT. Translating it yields CASSNQPDQPQHF. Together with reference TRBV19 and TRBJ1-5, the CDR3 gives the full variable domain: DGGITQSPKYLFRKEGQNVTLSCEQNLNHDAMYWYRQDPGQGLRLIYYSQIVNDFQKGDIAEGYSVSREKKESFPLTVTSAQKNPTAFYLCASSNQPDQPQHFGDGTRLSIL.

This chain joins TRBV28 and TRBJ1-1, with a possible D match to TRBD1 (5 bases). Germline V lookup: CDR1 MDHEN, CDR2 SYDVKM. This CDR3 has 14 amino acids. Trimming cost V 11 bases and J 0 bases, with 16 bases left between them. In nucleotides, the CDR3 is TGTGCCGCAGGGCAGAGCATCATGAACACTGAAGCTTTCTTT. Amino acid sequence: CAAGQSIMNTEAFF.

CDR3 DNA sequence: TGTGCCAGCAGTTTTTTAGGGGGCCCAATGAACACTGAAGCTTTCTTT. Its translation: CASSFLGGPMNTEAFF. The chain combines TRBV27 with TRBJ1-1; TRBD1 matches at 7 bases. The CDR3 consists of 16 residues. Germline V gives CDR1 MNHEY, CDR2 SMNVEV (reference sequence). V was clipped by 3 bases and J by 0 bases; unmatched bases: 7.

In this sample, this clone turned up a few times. In DNA form, the CDR3 reads TGTGCCAGCAGCGGGACAGCCTCCGGGACTAGGGGTCGGCAGTTCTTC. Translating it yields CASSGTASGTRGRQFF. V gene TRBV7-9 combines with J gene TRBJ2-1; the D gene is possibly TRBD2 (8 bases). Trimming took 5 bases from V and 12 from J, leaving 26 bases between them. Germline V gives CDR1 SEHNR, CDR2 FQNEAQ (reference sequence). This CDR3 is 16 amino acids long.

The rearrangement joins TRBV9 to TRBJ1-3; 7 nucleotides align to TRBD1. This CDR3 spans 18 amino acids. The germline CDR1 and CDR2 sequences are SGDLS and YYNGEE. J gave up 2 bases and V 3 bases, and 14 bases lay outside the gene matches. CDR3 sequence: CASSAHVATGVTGNTIYF. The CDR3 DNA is TGTGCCAGCAGCGCCCATGTAGCCACAGGGGTAACTGGAAACACCATATATTTT.

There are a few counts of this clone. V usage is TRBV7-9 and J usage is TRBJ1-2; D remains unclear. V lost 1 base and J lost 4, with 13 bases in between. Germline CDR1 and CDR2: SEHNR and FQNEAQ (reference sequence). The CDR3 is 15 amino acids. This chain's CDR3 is CASSLGGGMSYGYTF. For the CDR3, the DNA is TGTGCCAGCAGCTTAGGGGGAGGTATGTCCTATGGCTACACCTTC.

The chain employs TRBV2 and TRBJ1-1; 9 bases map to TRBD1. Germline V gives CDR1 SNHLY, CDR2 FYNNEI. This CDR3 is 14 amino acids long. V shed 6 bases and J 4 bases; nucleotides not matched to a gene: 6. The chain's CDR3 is CASRDRGQGTEAFF. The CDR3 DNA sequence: TGTGCCAGCAGGGACAGGGGCCAGGGCACTGAAGCTTTCTTT. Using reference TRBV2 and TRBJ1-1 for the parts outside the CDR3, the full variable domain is EPEVTQTPSHQVTQMGQEVILRCVPISNHLYFYWYRQILGQKVEFLVSFYNNEISEKSEIFDDQFSVERPDGSNFTLKIRSTKLEDSAMYFCASRDRGQGTEAFFGQGTRLTVV.

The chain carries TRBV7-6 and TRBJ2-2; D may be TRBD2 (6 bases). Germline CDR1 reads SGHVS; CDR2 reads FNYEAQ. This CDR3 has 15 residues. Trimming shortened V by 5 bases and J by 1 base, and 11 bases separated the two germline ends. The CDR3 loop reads CASSRLGRNTGELFF. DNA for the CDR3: TGTGCCAGCAGCAGACTAGGCCGGAACACCGGGGAGCTGTTTTTT.

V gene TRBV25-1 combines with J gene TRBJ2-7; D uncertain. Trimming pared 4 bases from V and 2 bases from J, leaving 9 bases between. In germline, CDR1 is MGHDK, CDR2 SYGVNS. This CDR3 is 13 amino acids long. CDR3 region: CASSGSKTYEQYF. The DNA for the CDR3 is TGTGCCAGCAGTGGGAGCAAAACCTACGAGCAGTACTTC.

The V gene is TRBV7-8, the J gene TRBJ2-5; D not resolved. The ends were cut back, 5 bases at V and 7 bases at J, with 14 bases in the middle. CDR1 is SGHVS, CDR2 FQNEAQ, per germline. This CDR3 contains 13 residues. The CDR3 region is CASSKERKGTQYF. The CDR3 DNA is TGTGCCAGCAGCAAAGAAAGGAAGGGGACCCAGTACTTC.

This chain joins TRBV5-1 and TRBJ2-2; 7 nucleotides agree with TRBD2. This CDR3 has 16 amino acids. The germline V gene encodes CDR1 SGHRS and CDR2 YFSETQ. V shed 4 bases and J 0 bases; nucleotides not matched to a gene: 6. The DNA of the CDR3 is TGCGCCAGCAGCCAATTAGCGGGCTCGAACACCGGGGAGCTGTTTTTT. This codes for CASSQLAGSNTGELFF.

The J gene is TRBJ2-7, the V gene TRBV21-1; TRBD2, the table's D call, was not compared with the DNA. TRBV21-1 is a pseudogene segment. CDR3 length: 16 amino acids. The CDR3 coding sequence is TGTGCCAGCAGCAAATCTCTAGCGGGAGTAGTCTACGAGCAGTACTTC. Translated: CASSKSLAGVVYEQYF.

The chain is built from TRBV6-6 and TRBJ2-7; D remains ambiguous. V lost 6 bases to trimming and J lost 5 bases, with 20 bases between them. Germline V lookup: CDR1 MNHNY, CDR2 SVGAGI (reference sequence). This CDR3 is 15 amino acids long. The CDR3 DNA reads TGTGCCAGCAGCCCCTCCCCTAGGACGCATAACGAGCAGTACTTC. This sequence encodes CASSPSPRTHNEQYF.

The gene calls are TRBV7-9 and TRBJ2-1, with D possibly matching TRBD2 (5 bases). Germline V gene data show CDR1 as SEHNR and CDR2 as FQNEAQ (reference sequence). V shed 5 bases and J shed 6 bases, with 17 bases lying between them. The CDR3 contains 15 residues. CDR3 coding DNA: TGTGCCAGCAGCCCACCACCCGAGGGTAGCAATGAGCAGTTCTTC. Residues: CASSPPPEGSNEQFF.